This T cell receptor beta chain is from a study of T cells in localized non-small cell lung cancer. CDR3 size: 12 residues. Germline CDR1 SGHNT, CDR2 YYREEE (reference sequence). With 6 bases clipped from V and 5 bases from J, the junction kept 4 bases outside the gene matches. Overall study results and limits: Tumor trailed uninvolved adjacent lung in T cell clonality, which peaked there.

Data came from immunoSEQ multiplex PCR; TCRdb stores just in-frame clones and leaves some out. Of tens of thousands of clones in the sample, over 80% were seen once. Comments on this clone: Its target is unknown.

The sequences come from peripheral blood, collected before any cancer treatment. The gene calls are TRBV5-4 and TRBJ1-1; 7 nucleotides match TRBD1. The TCR was taken from a man between 40 and 70 years old with stage I squamous cell lung carcinoma. The CDR3 DNA is TGTGCCAGCACCAGGGGGGAAACTGAAGCTTTCTTT. Translating it yields CASTRGETEAFF.